This entry features one TCR beta chain sequence. The same CDR3 is also encoded by other DNA sequences in this sample. How the authors handled the data: Reference gene primer amplification yielded estimated nucleated cell counts. The method was immunoSEQ multiplex PCR; TCRdb's version includes in-frame clones alone and lacks a portion of them. V and J calls and clone size are given by that table; D and trimming were obtained from the DNA. The sample holds a few hundred thousand clones, around nine tenths seen once. V lost 3 bases, J lost 4 bases, and 5 bases stayed unmatched. Germline values: CDR1 LNHDA, CDR2 SQIVND (reference sequence). The CDR3 covers 15 residues. The data are from a study of blood T cell repertoires in COVID-19.

The chain recombines TRBV19 with TRBJ2-2; 7 bases are shared with TRBD1. Material for sequencing was PBMCs or T cells enriched from blood (not recorded which). This receptor was obtained from a woman between 50 and 59 years old who had been exposed to COVID-19. The CDR3 is CASSIVAGGTGELFF. For the CDR3, the DNA is TGTGCCAGTAGTATTGTGGCAGGGGGCACCGGGGAGCTGTTTTTT. Based on the CDR3 plus reference TRBV19 and TRBJ2-2, the full variable domain is DGGITQSPKYLFRKEGQNVTLSCEQNLNHDAMYWYRQDPGQGLRLIYYSQIVNDFQKGDIAEGYSVSREKKESFPLTVTSAQKNPTAFYLCASSIVAGGTGELFFGEGSRLTVL.